This TCR beta chain came from a study of T cell responses to AZD1222 COVID-19 vaccine. V dropped 1 base and J dropped 6 bases, with 11 bases sitting between them. Looked up from germline, CDR1 is SEHNR and CDR2 is FQNEAQ (reference sequence). CDR3 size: 14 residues. Profiling relied on immunoSEQ multiplex PCR, and the TCRdb table lists in-frame clones only, not all of them. The data hold 150,000 to 200,000 clones, with approximately 94% observed a single time. Sample: peripheral blood, taken 28 days after the second AZD1222 dose. This chain uses TRBV7-9 with TRBJ2-3; D is perhaps TRBD2 (5 bases). The sequence came from an adult who received the AZD1222 COVID-19 vaccine. Written as DNA, the CDR3 is TGTGCCAGCAGCTTAGTGTACTCGGGGGATACGCAGTATTTT. Translating it yields CASSLVYSGDTQYF.